This T cell receptor beta chain derives from a study of OX40 agonist ivuxolimab in advanced cancers. On the study more broadly: Three patients showed partial responses: one hepatocellular carcinoma and two cutaneous melanoma cases.

Germline V lookup: CDR1 LNHDA, CDR2 SQIVND (reference sequence). The CDR3 has 14 residues. With 3 bases removed from V and 4 bases from J, the gap between germline ends came to 9 bases. Profiled with immunoSEQ multiplex PCR; TCRdb holds only in-frame clones, not every one. The sample holds 52,000 or so clones, about 88% seen once. The source material was CD4+ or CD8+ T cells sorted from blood, sampled in a trial of the OX40 agonist ivuxolimab. The chain links TRBV19 to TRBJ1-4; D call uncertain. The sequence was collected from an adult with an advanced solid tumor such as melanoma, head and neck, liver or kidney cancer. The CDR3 DNA follows: TGTGCCAGTAGTATGGATGGGTATAATGAAAAACTGTTTTTT. Amino acid sequence: CASSMDGYNEKLFF.